Here is one TCR beta chain with its context. The sample comes from a study of blood T cell repertoires in COVID-19. Study overall: Specimens from acute and convalescent COVID-19 originated in the United States, Italy and Spain.

V trimming: 6 bases; J trimming: 9 bases; junction bases outside the gene matches: 10. The CDR3 totals 14 residues. Germline V gene sequence: CDR1 MNHEY, CDR2 SVGAGI. Sequenced by immunoSEQ multiplex PCR; TCRdb stores in-frame clones only, minus some. The table lists approximately 37,000 clones, 85% to 90% of them singletons, with about two fifths in the top ten. The source of this sequence is a man in his fifties or sixties with active or convalescent COVID-19. This chain connects TRBV6-5 to TRBJ2-1, with 8 bases matching TRBD1. The sequenced material came from peripheral blood. As DNA, the CDR3 is TGTGCCAGCAGCAGCACACAGGGGGTTCGTGAGCAGTTCTTC. It codes for CASSSTQGVREQFF.